This is a list of T cell receptor beta chains from one sample in a study of shared clonotypes between healthy human individuals. Some clones are missing from TCRdb's copy, which holds only in-frame ones; the method was immunoSEQ multiplex PCR. The top ten clones hold 10% to 15% of a sample with around 500,000 clones, roughly 85% of them seen once. Sequencing used PBMCs. All receptors derive from a woman in her forties in good health. Some clones in this sample may be carry-over from other donors' samples. The CDR3 runs from the conserved cysteine through the conserved F or W. The order of the fields is D gene, J gene, clone size, V gene, CDR3 protein, CDR3 DNA. A D gene is named only where the DNA matches it firmly. Expanded clones get a size class; other rows say once, few or many, or leave the size out.

D: NA
J: TRBJ2-2
size: NA
V: TRBV6-1
CDR3: CASSRSRDPGELFF
DNA: TGTGCCAGCAGCCGCAGCAGGGACCCCGGGGAGCTGTTTTTT

D: TRBD2
J: TRBJ2-5
size: NA
V: TRBV28
CDR3: CASLAGGGETQYF
DNA: TGTGCCAGCCTAGCGGGAGGAGGCGAGACCCAGTACTTC

D: TRBD2
J: TRBJ2-2
size: NA
V: TRBV10-2
CDR3: CASRQREGNGELFF
DNA: TGCGCCAGCAGGCAGCGGGAGGGGAACGGGGAGCTGTTTTTT

D: NA
J: TRBJ1-2
size: NA
V: TRBV11-2
CDR3: CASSLDIQGTFLHGYTF
DNA: TGTGCCAGCAGCTTAGATATTCAGGGGACATTCTTACATGGCTACACCTTC

D: NA
J: TRBJ1-4
size: NA
V: TRBV18
CDR3: CASVRDTPEKLFF
DNA: TGTGCCAGCGTCCGGGACACACCTGAAAAACTGTTTTTT

D: NA
J: TRBJ1-1
size: NA
V: TRBV10-3
CDR3: CAISERRVNTEAFF
DNA: TGTGCCATCAGTGAGAGGAGGGTGAACACTGAAGCTTTCTTT

D: TRBD1
J: TRBJ2-7
size: NA
V: TRBV2
CDR3: CATRAGTGYF
DNA: TGTGCCACACGAGCCGGGACAGGGTACTTC

D: NA
J: TRBJ2-7
size: many
V: TRBV10-3
CDR3: CAISGQGYEQYF
DNA: TGTGCCATCAGTGGGCAGGGTTACGAGCAGTACTTC

D: NA
J: TRBJ1-1
size: NA
V: TRBV29-1
CDR3: CSVGLSDGAFGTEAFF
DNA: TGCAGCGTTGGGCTTTCTGACGGAGCTTTTGGGACTGAAGCTTTCTTT

D: NA
J: TRBJ2-7
size: NA
V: TRBV19
CDR3: CASRTRKEGVGEQYF
DNA: TGTGCCAGTAGGACACGAAAGGAGGGAGTAGGGGAGCAGTACTTC

D: NA
J: TRBJ2-2
size: NA
V: TRBV27
CDR3: CASREIANTGELFF
DNA: TGTGCCAGCAGGGAGATCGCGAACACCGGGGAGCTGTTTTTT

D: NA
J: TRBJ1-4
size: once
V: TRBV7-6
CDR3: CASSPRPNEKLFF
DNA: TGTGCCAGCAGCCCACGGCCGAATGAAAAACTGTTTTTT

D: TRBD1
J: TRBJ1-2
size: NA
V: TRBV6-5
CDR3: CASSPSGQGGYGYTF
DNA: TGTGCCAGCAGTCCTTCCGGACAGGGTGGCTATGGCTACACCTTC

D: NA
J: TRBJ1-1
size: few
V: TRBV27
CDR3: CASSSWTGNTEAFF
DNA: TGTGCCAGCAGTTCCTGGACGGGGAACACTGAAGCTTTCTTT

D: NA
J: TRBJ2-7
size: once
V: TRBV5-4
CDR3: CASSLDPSYEQYF
DNA: TGTGCCAGCAGCTTGGACCCCTCCTACGAGCAGTACTTC

D: NA
J: TRBJ1-4
size: once
V: TRBV5-1
CDR3: CASSLGGFATNEKLFF
DNA: TGCGCCAGCAGCTTAGGAGGGTTCGCAACTAATGAAAAACTGTTTTTT

D: TRBD1
J: TRBJ2-3
size: NA
V: TRBV5-1
CDR3: CASSHTPGQGTNTQYF
DNA: TGCGCCAGCAGTCACACACCGGGACAGGGGACGAATACGCAGTATTTT

D: TRBD2
J: TRBJ2-7
size: NA
V: TRBV28
CDR3: CASRDGAGPGEQYF
DNA: TGTGCCAGCAGGGACGGAGCGGGACCGGGGGAGCAGTACTTC

D: TRBD2
J: TRBJ2-3
size: many
V: TRBV4-3
CDR3: CASSQDLNPAGVPDTQYF
DNA: TGCGCCAGCAGCCAAGATCTTAACCCAGCGGGAGTCCCAGATACGCAGTATTTT

D: NA
J: TRBJ2-1
size: NA
V: TRBV25-1
CDR3: CASSEFRTISYNEQFF
DNA: TGTGCCAGCAGTGAATTCCGGACTATCTCCTACAATGAGCAGTTCTTC

D: TRBD1
J: TRBJ1-1
size: NA
V: TRBV5-1
CDR3: CASSFRVTGDGTEAFF
DNA: TGCGCCAGCAGTTTCCGAGTGACAGGGGACGGCACTGAAGCTTTCTTT

D: TRBD1
J: TRBJ1-4
size: NA
V: TRBV6-6
CDR3: CASNPAGTGAEKLFF
DNA: TGTGCCAGCAATCCCGCCGGGACAGGGGCCGAAAAACTGTTTTTT

D: TRBD2
J: TRBJ2-7
size: NA
V: TRBV7-2
CDR3: CASSWGGSRYEQYF
DNA: TGTGCCAGCAGCTGGGGCGGGAGTAGGTACGAGCAGTACTTC

D: NA
J: TRBJ2-1
size: NA
V: TRBV7-2
CDR3: CASSSPGGEQFF
DNA: TGTGCCAGCAGCTCGCCCGGGGGTGAGCAGTTCTTC

D: TRBD1
J: TRBJ2-7
size: NA
V: TRBV2
CDR3: CASGTGALYEQYF
DNA: TGTGCCAGCGGGACAGGGGCCCTCTACGAGCAGTACTTC

D: TRBD2
J: TRBJ2-7
size: few
V: TRBV28
CDR3: CASSTPSGRAREQYF
DNA: TGTGCCAGCAGTACCCCTAGCGGGAGGGCCCGCGAGCAGTACTTC

D: TRBD2
J: TRBJ2-4
size: NA
V: TRBV5-1
CDR3: CASSLASSGLHGNIQYF
DNA: TGCGCCAGCAGCTTGGCGTCTAGCGGCCTACATGGAAACATTCAGTACTTC

D: TRBD1
J: TRBJ2-3
size: NA
V: TRBV7-2
CDR3: CASSLNQGVDTQYF
DNA: TGTGCCAGCAGCTTAAACCAGGGGGTCGATACGCAGTATTTT

D: TRBD2
J: TRBJ2-7
size: many
V: TRBV19
CDR3: CASRQAGGNSYEQYF
DNA: TGTGCCAGTAGACAAGCGGGAGGAAATTCCTACGAGCAGTACTTC

D: NA
J: TRBJ1-1
size: NA
V: TRBV28
CDR3: CASTLGNTEAFF
DNA: TGTGCCAGCACCCTCGGGAACACTGAAGCTTTCTTT

D: NA
J: TRBJ2-1
size: NA
V: TRBV15
CDR3: CATSRDFWTESSYNEQFF
DNA: TGTGCCACCAGCAGAGATTTTTGGACAGAGAGCTCCTACAATGAGCAGTTCTTC

D: NA
J: TRBJ2-7
size: NA
V: TRBV28
CDR3: CATFGAGRSYEQYF
DNA: TGTGCCACCTTCGGGGCAGGGCGCTCCTACGAGCAGTACTTC

D: NA
J: TRBJ2-4
size: NA
V: TRBV6-5
CDR3: CASSYDRNIQYF
DNA: TGTGCCAGCAGTTACGATCGGAACATTCAGTACTTC

D: TRBD2
J: TRBJ2-7
size: NA
V: TRBV4-2
CDR3: CASSQEPSGLAGEQYF
DNA: TGTGCCAGCAGCCAAGAACCATCCGGACTAGCGGGTGAGCAGTACTTC

D: TRBD1
J: TRBJ2-3
size: NA
V: TRBV29-1
CDR3: CSVLTGGTDTQYF
DNA: TGCAGCGTCCTGACAGGGGGCACAGATACGCAGTATTTT

D: NA
J: TRBJ2-7
size: NA
V: TRBV30
CDR3: CAWSISPGAYEQYF
DNA: TGTGCCTGGAGTATCAGCCCCGGGGCCTACGAGCAGTACTTC

D: TRBD1
J: TRBJ2-5
size: NA
V: TRBV9
CDR3: CASSVDGTGYQETQYF
DNA: TGTGCCAGCAGCGTAGACGGGACAGGATACCAAGAGACCCAGTACTTC

D: TRBD1
J: TRBJ2-2
size: NA
V: TRBV4-2
CDR3: CASSRGTGTGELFF
DNA: TGTGCCAGCAGCCGCGGGACAGGCACCGGGGAGCTGTTTTTT

D: NA
J: TRBJ2-3
size: NA
V: TRBV27
CDR3: CASSRIPTDTQYF
DNA: TGTGCCAGCAGCCGGATCCCCACAGATACGCAGTATTTT

D: TRBD1
J: TRBJ1-1
size: NA
V: TRBV5-6
CDR3: CASSPGQGGMNTEAFF
DNA: TGTGCCAGCAGCCCGGGACAGGGAGGAATGAACACTGAAGCTTTCTTT

D: TRBD1
J: TRBJ2-5
size: NA
V: TRBV18
CDR3: CASSPRTGQETQYF
DNA: TGTGCCAGCTCACCGAGGACAGGCCAAGAGACCCAGTACTTC

D: NA
J: TRBJ1-5
size: NA
V: TRBV6-1
CDR3: CASRIYQGLYQPQHF
DNA: TGTGCCAGCAGAATATATCAGGGGCTGTATCAGCCCCAGCATTTT

D: TRBD2
J: TRBJ2-7
size: few
V: TRBV7-6
CDR3: CASSLMGGNEQYF
DNA: TGTGCCAGCAGCTTAATGGGAGGGAACGAGCAGTACTTC

D: NA
J: TRBJ2-5
size: once
V: TRBV7-9
CDR3: CASSLAEAGPIQETQYF
DNA: TGTGCCAGCAGCTTAGCGGAGGCGGGACCTATCCAAGAGACCCAGTACTTC

D: NA
J: TRBJ1-5
size: NA
V: TRBV19
CDR3: CASIRALGRGQPQHF
DNA: TGTGCCAGTATCAGAGCATTGGGGAGAGGGCAGCCCCAGCATTTT

D: NA
J: TRBJ1-1
size: NA
V: TRBV29-1
CDR3: CSVKGGESVNTEAFF
DNA: TGCAGCGTAAAAGGGGGAGAGTCCGTGAACACTGAAGCTTTCTTT